Reported below is one T cell receptor beta chain. Its target is not known. The TEMRA cells underwent FACS enrichment, while the CD8+ and CD4+ T cells underwent negative isolation. The sample comes from a study of CD8 T cells in Susac syndrome. General study findings and limits: The study acknowledged a relatively small number of individuals in its TCR sequencing and HLA analysis.

Deletions cut 2 bases from V and 0 bases from J, with 14 bases between. The germline V gene encodes CDR1 SGHAT and CDR2 FQNNGV. The CDR3 contains 16 residues. Random hexamers were used to reverse transcribe roughly 0.45 to 1 ug of RNA. In TCRdb, the immunoSEQ multiplex PCR reads were re-called with MiXCR into one record per CDR3 protein. The sample consists of fewer than 300,000 distinct CDR3 sequences, 80% to 90% of them appearing once. The V gene is TRBV11-2, the J gene TRBJ2-7, with a possible D match to TRBD2 (6 bases). The material sequenced was CD8+ T cells from PBMCs. The source of this sequence is a human donor with multiple sclerosis. The CDR3 sequence: CASSLSGGAYSYEQYF. The CDR3 nucleotides are TGTGCCAGCAGCTTATCGGGCGGGGCTTACTCCTACGAGCAGTACTTC. The complete variable domain, with remaining parts taken from reference TRBV11-2 and TRBJ2-7, reads EAGVAQSPRYKIIEKRQSVAFWCNPISGHATLYWYQQILGQGPKLLIQFQNNGVVDDSQLPKDRFSAERLKGVDSTLKIQPAKLEDSAVYLCASSLSGGAYSYEQYFGPGTRLTVT.